The rows below give T cell receptor beta chains drawn from one sample of a study of cytomegalovirus exposure and HLA in healthy donors. The data were produced by immunoSEQ multiplex PCR, yet TCRdb's version contains in-frame clones alone and is incomplete. The sample lists approximately 100,000 clones; over 60% were seen once. Material for sequencing was PBMCs. All receptors derive from a female donor in good health and CMV-seronegative. CDR3s include the opening cysteine and the closing phenylalanine or tryptophan. The D gene is left open where the match is weak. Only some rows state a clone size, as once, few, many or a class for expanded clones.

J | size | V | D | DNA | CDR3
TRBJ1-5 | NA | TRBV6-1 | NA | TGTGCCAGCAGTGTAAGCGCGGCTCGGGGCAATCAGCCCCAGCATTTT | CASSVSAARGNQPQHF
TRBJ2-7 | NA | TRBV4-2 | TRBD2 | TGTGCCAGCAGCCAAGACCTAGCGGGTACCTACGAGCAGTACTTC | CASSQDLAGTYEQYF
TRBJ2-7 | NA | TRBV2 | NA | TGTGCCAGCAGTGACCAGGGTCAAAACTACGAGCAGTACTTC | CASSDQGQNYEQYF
TRBJ1-6 | NA | TRBV6-6 | NA | TGTGCCAGCAGGCAGGGCATAAATTCACCCCTCCACTTT | CASRQGINSPLHF
TRBJ1-2 | NA | TRBV29-1 | TRBD1 | TGCAGCGTGCTGACAGGGGGCGATGGCTACACCTTC | CSVLTGGDGYTF
TRBJ1-5 | NA | TRBV6-9 | NA | TGTGCCAGCAGTTACCCAGGCTGGGTTAGCAATCAGCCCCAGCATTTT | CASSYPGWVSNQPQHF
TRBJ2-3 | NA | TRBV7-2 | TRBD2 | TGTGCCAGCAGCTTAGTAGCGGGGGGTGCAGATACGCAGTATTTT | CASSLVAGGADTQYF
TRBJ1-6 | NA | TRBV2 | NA | TGTGCCAGCAGTGAATTCCGGGGGGACAATTCACCCCTCCACTTT | CASSEFRGDNSPLHF
TRBJ2-1 | few | TRBV9 | NA | TGTGCCAGCAGCCCGGGAACCCGAGCCGAGCAGTTCTTC | CASSPGTRAEQFF
TRBJ2-7 | few | TRBV5-4 | TRBD1 | TGTGCCAGCAGCTCCCGGGACAGGAATTCAGGAGAGCAGTACTTC | CASSSRDRNSGEQYF
TRBJ2-1 | NA | TRBV6-1 | NA | TGTGCCAGCAGTGAAGCTGACAGATCCCACAATGAGCAGTTCTTC | CASSEADRSHNEQFF
TRBJ1-5 | NA | TRBV2 | NA | TGTGCCAGCAGTCGGACACCGCAGGGCAATCAGCCCCAGCATTTT | CASSRTPQGNQPQHF
TRBJ1-5 | NA | TRBV9 | NA | TGTGCCAGCAGCGCCGGAGGGAGTAGCAATCAGCCCCAGCATTTT | CASSAGGSSNQPQHF
TRBJ1-1 | NA | TRBV18 | TRBD1 | TGTGCCAGCTCATCGGGACAGGGGGCCAGCACTGAAGCTTTCTTT | CASSSGQGASTEAFF
TRBJ1-3 | NA | TRBV7-2 | TRBD1 | TGTGCCAGCAGCTGGGACAGCCTGAACTCTGGAAACACCATATATTTT | CASSWDSLNSGNTIYF
TRBJ1-4 | once | TRBV12-5 | TRBD1 | TGTGCTAGTGGTCTACCGAGGGACAGCTATGCAACTAATGAAAAACTGTTTTTT | CASGLPRDSYATNEKLFF
TRBJ1-2 | NA | TRBV6-1 | NA | TGTGCCAGCAGTGAACAGACCTTTCAGGGTGGCTACACCTTC | CASSEQTFQGGYTF
TRBJ2-3 | few | TRBV19 | NA | TGTGCCAGTAGTATAGATCTTGAGGACACAGATACGCAGTATTTT | CASSIDLEDTDTQYF
TRBJ2-5 | NA | TRBV7-8 | TRBD1 | TGTGCCAGCAGCTCCGGACAGGGAGGTGGTGAGACCCAGTACTTC | CASSSGQGGGETQYF
TRBJ1-1 | NA | TRBV27 | TRBD1 | TGTGCCAGCAGTTTCTTCCTAGGGGGCGAGCCTACCCTTGAAGCTTTCTTT | CASSFFLGGEPTLEAFF
TRBJ2-2 | once | TRBV13 | TRBD2 | TGTGTCAGCAGCTTAGTCTCCAGCGGGGGGAACACCGGGGAGCTGTTTTTT | CVSSLVSSGGNTGELFF
TRBJ2-5 | NA | TRBV11-2 | TRBD1 | TGTGCCAGCAGCTCACAGGGGCGCGTATGGGAGACCCAGTACTTC | CASSSQGRVWETQYF
TRBJ1-1 | NA | TRBV5-1 | NA | TGCGCCAGCAGCTTGGAAGTCCTCGGAGGGGCGGTGAACACTGAAGCTTTCTTT | CASSLEVLGGAVNTEAFF
TRBJ1-1 | many | TRBV4-1 | TRBD1 | TGCGCCAGCAGCCAAGTCGGAGGGGGCATAGCTTTCTTT | CASSQVGGGIAFF
TRBJ1-2 | few | TRBV9 | NA | TGTGCCAGCAGCCCTAGTGCCTCTACAGGCATCTATGGCTACACCTTC | CASSPSASTGIYGYTF
TRBJ1-1 | NA | TRBV29-1 | TRBD1 | TGCAGCGTTGGCGGACAGGGGGGTGAAGCTTTCTTT | CSVGGQGGEAFF
TRBJ1-5 | few | TRBV6-1 | NA | TGTGCCAGCAGTGAATCGGGGGGCGGTCCCCAGCATTTT | CASSESGGGPQHF
TRBJ2-1 | NA | TRBV29-1 | NA | TGCAGCGTTGGCAGGGTAGGTAATGAGCAGTTCTTC | CSVGRVGNEQFF
TRBJ2-3 | NA | TRBV19 | NA | TGTGCCAGTAGTACACGAGCCGGGATGGAGTCAGATACGCAGTATTTT | CASSTRAGMESDTQYF
TRBJ2-7 | NA | TRBV18 | NA | TGTGCCAGCTCACAGTTACAGGGTGAATCCGAGCAGTACTTC | CASSQLQGESEQYF
TRBJ1-5 | NA | TRBV30 | NA | TGTGCCTGGAGTCGGGAGACAATCCAGCCCCAGCATTTT | CAWSRETIQPQHF
TRBJ2-1 | NA | TRBV5-1 | NA | TGCGCCAGCAGCGAGGGCAATGAGCAGTTCTTC | CASSEGNEQFF
TRBJ1-2 | few | TRBV6-6 | NA | TGTGCCAGCAGTTACTCGGAGACGGAAGGCTACACCTTC | CASSYSETEGYTF
TRBJ2-7 | NA | TRBV10-3 | TRBD1 | TGTGCCATCAGTGAGTCGGAGGACAGGGCGCACGAGCAGTACTTC | CAISESEDRAHEQYF
TRBJ2-3 | NA | TRBV9 | NA | TGTGCCAGCAGCGTTAGGTTACAGACAAGCACAGATACGCAGTATTTT | CASSVRLQTSTDTQYF
TRBJ1-6 | NA | TRBV6-6 | TRBD1 | TGTGCCAGCAGGCGACAGGGCGGTTCACCCCTCCACTTT | CASRRQGGSPLHF
TRBJ2-5 | NA | TRBV5-1 | TRBD2 | TGCGCCAGCAGCTTGGCGGGCCCGGGGGGTAGGGAGACCCAGTACTTC | CASSLAGPGGRETQYF
TRBJ1-2 | NA | TRBV5-4 | NA | TGTGCCAGCAGCTTGTTCACGGTGGGCGGCTACACCTTC | CASSLFTVGGYTF
TRBJ1-2 | NA | TRBV2 | NA | TGTGCCAGCACAACAGGAACCGCGAAGGGCGAAGGCTACACCTTC | CASTTGTAKGEGYTF
TRBJ2-1 | once | TRBV5-1 | TRBD2 | TGCGCCAGCAGCTCAGCGGGGTGGGGTGAGCAGTTCTTC | CASSSAGWGEQFF
TRBJ1-2 | NA | TRBV29-1 | TRBD1 | TGCAGCGTTTTATCTATTTTGGGACAGGGAGGACAAAACTATGGCTACACCTTC | CSVLSILGQGGQNYGYTF
TRBJ2-2 | NA | TRBV5-8 | TRBD1 | TGTGCCAGCAGCTTCATCGGATTACAGGGGTGGGTTACCGGGGAGCTGTTTTTT | CASSFIGLQGWVTGELFF
TRBJ2-3 | NA | TRBV6-1 | TRBD2 | TGTGCCAGCAGTGTCCCGGGACTAGCTATGGATACGCAGTATTTT | CASSVPGLAMDTQYF
TRBJ2-3 | NA | TRBV7-8 | TRBD2 | TGTGCCAGCAGCCCAAGCGGGGGGGACAGCACAGATACGCAGTATTTT | CASSPSGGDSTDTQYF
TRBJ1-1 | NA | TRBV6-1 | TRBD1 | TGTGCCAGCAGGATTGACAGGGCGACGAACACTGAAGCTTTCTTT | CASRIDRATNTEAFF
TRBJ1-3 | NA | TRBV7-4 | TRBD1 | TGTGCCAGCAGTCCCGGGAACTACAGGGGGCTTTCGGGAAACACCATATATTTT | CASSPGNYRGLSGNTIYF
TRBJ1-5 | once | TRBV5-6 | NA | TGTGCCAGCAGCCGGTGGACAGACCGATTACCCTCTTTT | CASSRWTDRLPSF
TRBJ1-5 | NA | TRBV30 | NA | TGTGCCTGGAGTTCAGGGGCTGTACAGCCCCAGCATTTT | CAWSSGAVQPQHF
TRBJ1-2 | NA | TRBV10-1 | TRBD1 | TGCGCCACCGAGACGACAGGGATGCCTAACTATGGCTACACCTTC | CATETTGMPNYGYTF
TRBJ2-1 | few | TRBV6-1 | NA | TGTGCCAGCAGTGGCCAACTAGCCAATGAGCAGTTCTTC | CASSGQLANEQFF
TRBJ1-3 | NA | TRBV7-9 | NA | TGTGCCAGCAGCTTAAGCCCGCCGAATCGCTCTGGAAACACCATATATTTT | CASSLSPPNRSGNTIYF
TRBJ1-1 | NA | TRBV6-5 | NA | TGTGCCAGCAGTACGGGAGGGAACACTGAAGCTTTCTTT | CASSTGGNTEAFF